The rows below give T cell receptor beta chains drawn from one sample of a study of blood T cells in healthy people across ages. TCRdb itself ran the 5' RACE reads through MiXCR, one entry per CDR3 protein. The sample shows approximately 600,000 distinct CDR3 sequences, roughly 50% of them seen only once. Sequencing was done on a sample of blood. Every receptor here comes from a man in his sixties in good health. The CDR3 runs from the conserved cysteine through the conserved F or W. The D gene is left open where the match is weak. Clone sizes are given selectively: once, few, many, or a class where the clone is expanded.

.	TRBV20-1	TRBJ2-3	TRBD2	TGCAGTGCCGATGGGACTAGCGGGGGGCGAACAGATACGCGGTATTTT	CSADGTSGGRTDTRYF
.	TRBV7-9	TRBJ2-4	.	TGTGCCAGCAGCTTAGGGGTCGGTTTAGCCAAAAACATTCAGTACTTC	CASSLGVGLAKNIQYF
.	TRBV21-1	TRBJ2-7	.	TGTGCCACCCTAGACACCGCCTACGAGCAGTACTTC	CATLDTAYEQYF
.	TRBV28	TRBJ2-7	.	TGTGCCAGCAGTGGCCCCCCGTGGGCACCCGAGCAGTACTTC	CASSGPPWAPEQYF
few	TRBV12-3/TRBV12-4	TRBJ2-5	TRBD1	TGTGCCAGCAGTTTAAGGGACAGGGGATTTCTGTACCAAGAGACCCAGTACTTC	CASSLRDRGFLYQETQYF
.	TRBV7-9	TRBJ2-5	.	TGTGCCAGCAGCTCCCCCCCGTTAATTCGAAAAACCGGGACTTGGGAAGAGACCCAGTACTTC	CASSSPPLIRKTGTWEETQYF
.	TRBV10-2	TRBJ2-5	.	TGCGCCAGCAAGACTAGTCAGGGCCAAGAGACCCAGTACTTC	CASKTSQGQETQYF
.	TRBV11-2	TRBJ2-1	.	TGTGCCAGCAGCCTCCTGGGCGGACGAAATGAGCAGTTCTTC	CASSLLGGRNEQFF
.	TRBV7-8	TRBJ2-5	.	TGTGCCAGCAGCTTAGCGTTCGGGGGGCGGGGTGAGACCCAGTACTTC	CASSLAFGGRGETQYF
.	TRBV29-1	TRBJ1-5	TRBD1	TGCAGCGTTGCCCGGGACAGGGGACAGCCCCAGCATTTT	CSVARDRGQPQHF
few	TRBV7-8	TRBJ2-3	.	TGTGCCAGCAGCCCCTACCTTCACAGGGCAGATACGCAGTATTTT	CASSPYLHRADTQYF
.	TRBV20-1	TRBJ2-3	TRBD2	TGCAGTGCTAGAGATCTAGCGGGCGAAACTGCAGATACGCAGTATTTT	CSARDLAGETADTQYF
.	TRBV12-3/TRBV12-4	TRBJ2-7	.	TGTGCCAGCAGTTTCTTGCGGACATGGACCTCCTACGAGCAGTACTTC	CASSFLRTWTSYEQYF
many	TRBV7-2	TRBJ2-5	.	TGTGCCAGCAGTTTAGTCCTACAAGAGACCCAGTACTTC	CASSLVLQETQYF
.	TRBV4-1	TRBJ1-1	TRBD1	TGCGCCAGCAGCCAAGATCCGGCAGGGGGGGGAGCTTTCTTT	CASSQDPAGGGAFF
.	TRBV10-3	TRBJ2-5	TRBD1	TGTGCCTCCTCGTCTCCGACAGGGGTGTTTGGAGAGACCCAGTACTTC	CASSSPTGVFGETQYF
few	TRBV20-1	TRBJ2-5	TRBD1	TGCAGTGCCCCCGGGACAGACCAAGAGACCCAGTACTTC	CSAPGTDQETQYF
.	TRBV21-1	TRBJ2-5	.	TGTGCCAGCAGCAAAGGTGCCAGCCTTGAGCAAGAGACCCAGTACTTC	CASSKGASLEQETQYF
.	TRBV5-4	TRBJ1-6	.	TGTGCCAGCAGCCTAGGCTCCTATAATTCACCCCTCCACTTT	CASSLGSYNSPLHF
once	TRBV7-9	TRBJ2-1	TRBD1	TGTGCCAGCAGCTCCCAATCACAGGGGAACTACAATGAGCAGTTCTTC	CASSSQSQGNYNEQFF
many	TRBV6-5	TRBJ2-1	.	TGTGCCAGCAGTTATGGAGGGGCAGGGAAATACAATGAGCAGTTCTTC	CASSYGGAGKYNEQFF
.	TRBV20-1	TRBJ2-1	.	TGCAGTGCTCCCAGAACCGGCAATGAGCAGTTCTTC	CSAPRTGNEQFF
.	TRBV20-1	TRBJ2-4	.	TGCAGTGCCCCGACAGAGCCACACATTCAGTACTTC	CSAPTEPHIQYF
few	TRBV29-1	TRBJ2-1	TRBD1	TGCAGCGCGGGACAGACCTACAATGAGCAGTTCTTC	CSAGQTYNEQFF
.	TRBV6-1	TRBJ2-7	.	TGTGCCAGCAGTGAAGATGTCAGGGTGTTGCAGCCCGGAGAGCAGTACTTC	CASSEDVRVLQPGEQYF
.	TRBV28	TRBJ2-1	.	TGTGCCAGCAGTATCACGGTTGGGGTCAATGAGCAGTTCTTC	CASSITVGVNEQFF
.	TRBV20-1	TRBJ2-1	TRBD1	TGCAGTGCCCCAGACAGGGAGTCTTACAATGAGCAGTTCTTC	CSAPDRESYNEQFF
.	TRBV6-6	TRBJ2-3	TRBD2	TGTGCCAGCAGTCCCACTAGCGGGGCCCTCATAGGTACGCAGTATTTT	CASSPTSGALIGTQYF
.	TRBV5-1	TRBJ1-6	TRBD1	TGCGCCAGCAGCCCAGGGACAGGGTATAATTCACCCCTCCACTTT	CASSPGTGYNSPLHF
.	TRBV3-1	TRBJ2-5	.	TGTGCCAGCAGCCAAGATGCTCGGGGTGAGACCCAGTACTTC	CASSQDARGETQYF
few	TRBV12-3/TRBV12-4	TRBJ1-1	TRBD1	TGTGCCAGCAGTTTAGTCCAGGGGGCTGAAGCTTTCTTT	CASSLVQGAEAFF
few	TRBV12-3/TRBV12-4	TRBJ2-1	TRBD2	TGTGCCAGCAGTAACACGGGACTAGCGGACAATGAGCAGTTCTTC	CASSNTGLADNEQFF
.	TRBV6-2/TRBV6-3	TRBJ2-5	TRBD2	TGTGCCAGCAGAATGACTAGCGCGGAGACCCAGTACTTC	CASRMTSAETQYF
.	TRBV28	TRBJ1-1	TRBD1	TGTGCCAGCTCCGGGACAGGGTTGACTGAAGCTTTCTTT	CASSGTGLTEAFF
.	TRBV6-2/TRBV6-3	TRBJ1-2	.	TGTGCCAGCAAGACCGGGGCCCTCTATGGCTACACCTTC	CASKTGALYGYTF
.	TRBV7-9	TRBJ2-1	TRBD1	TGTGCCAGCAGCTTAGAGCCTTCGGGGACAGGTCGTCGGTTCTTC	CASSLEPSGTGRRFF
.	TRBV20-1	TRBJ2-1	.	TGCAGTGCTAGTCGGGGGACATACAATGAGCAGTTCTTC	CSASRGTYNEQFF
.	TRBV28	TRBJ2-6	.	TGTGCCAGCACCCTTGGACAGTTCTTCTCTGGGGCCAACGTCCTGACTTTC	CASTLGQFFSGANVLTF
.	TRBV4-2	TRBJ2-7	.	TGTGCCAGCAGCCTAAATTTAGACCCAGCCTCTTACGAGCAGTACTTC	CASSLNLDPASYEQYF
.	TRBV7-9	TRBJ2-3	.	TGTGCCAGCAGCTTTGGCGGAGACACAGATACGCAGTATTTT	CASSFGGDTDTQYF
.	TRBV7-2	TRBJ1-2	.	TGTGCCAGCAGCCGTGATAAAGGAGATGGCTACACCTTC	CASSRDKGDGYTF
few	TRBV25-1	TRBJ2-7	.	TGTGCCAGCAGTCCGGGCGGGTTTGGCGAGCAGTACTTC	CASSPGGFGEQYF
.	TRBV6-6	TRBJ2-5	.	TGTGCCAGCAGTTACTCGACGGTTCGGGAGACCCAGTACTTC	CASSYSTVRETQYF
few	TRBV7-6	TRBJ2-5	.	TGTGCCAGCAGCTTAATCTACCGCCAAGAGACCCAGTACTTC	CASSLIYRQETQYF
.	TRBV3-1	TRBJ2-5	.	TGTGCCAGCAGCCTCCCGGGACACGGAGAGGAGACCCAGTACTTC	CASSLPGHGEETQYF
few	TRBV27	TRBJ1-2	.	TGTGCCAGCAGGGACAGTTTCATAGCTAACTATGGCTACACCTTC	CASRDSFIANYGYTF
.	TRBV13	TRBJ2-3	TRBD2	TGTGCCAGCAGGAGGCTAGCGGGGGGCGTACAGTATTTT	CASRRLAGGVQYF
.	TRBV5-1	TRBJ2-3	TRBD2	TGCGCCAGCAGCTCCGGGGGGTACTCTAGCACAGATACGCAGTATTTT	CASSSGGYSSTDTQYF
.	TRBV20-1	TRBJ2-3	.	TGCAGTGCTACGCCTGCCCGGAGCACAGATACGCAGTATTTT	CSATPARSTDTQYF
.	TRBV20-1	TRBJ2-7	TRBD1	TGCAGTGCGACACCAGGGGGCTTCGAGCAGTACTTC	CSATPGGFEQYF
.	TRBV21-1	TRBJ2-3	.	TGTGCCAGCACGAGAGGAGGGGACACAGATACGCAGTATTTT	CASTRGGDTDTQYF
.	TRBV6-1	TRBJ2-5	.	TGTGCCAGCAGTGACGAGTTGGGACTGCAAGAGACCCAGTACTTC	CASSDELGLQETQYF
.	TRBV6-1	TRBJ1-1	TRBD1	TGTGCCAGCAGTGAGCCGGGGACAGGGAACACTGAAGCTTTCTTT	CASSEPGTGNTEAFF
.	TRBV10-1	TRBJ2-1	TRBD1	TGCGCCAGCAGTGCATACAGGGGTGACAATGAGCAGTTCTTC	CASSAYRGDNEQFF